This T cell receptor beta chain was recovered during a study of OX40 agonist ivuxolimab in advanced cancers. The protocol was immunoSEQ multiplex PCR, while the TCRdb copy is restricted to in-frame clones and leaves out a portion. This table has about 61,000 clones, 89% appearing once. V was clipped by 0 bases and J by 6 bases, with 27 bases between them. The CDR3 extends over 20 amino acids. Germline-derived CDR1 and CDR2 are SGDLS and YYNGEE. The receptor was derived from an adult with an advanced solid tumor such as melanoma, head and neck, liver or kidney cancer. This chain connects TRBV9 to TRBJ2-2; maybe TRBD2 (5 bases). The sample was CD4+ or CD8+ T cells sorted from blood, taken in a trial of the OX40 agonist ivuxolimab. The CDR3 DNA reads as TGTGCCAGCAGCGTAGAAGGTCCGAGAGGGCCTGAGGGTATCGCCGGGGAGCTGTTTTTT. It codes for CASSVEGPRGPEGIAGELFF.